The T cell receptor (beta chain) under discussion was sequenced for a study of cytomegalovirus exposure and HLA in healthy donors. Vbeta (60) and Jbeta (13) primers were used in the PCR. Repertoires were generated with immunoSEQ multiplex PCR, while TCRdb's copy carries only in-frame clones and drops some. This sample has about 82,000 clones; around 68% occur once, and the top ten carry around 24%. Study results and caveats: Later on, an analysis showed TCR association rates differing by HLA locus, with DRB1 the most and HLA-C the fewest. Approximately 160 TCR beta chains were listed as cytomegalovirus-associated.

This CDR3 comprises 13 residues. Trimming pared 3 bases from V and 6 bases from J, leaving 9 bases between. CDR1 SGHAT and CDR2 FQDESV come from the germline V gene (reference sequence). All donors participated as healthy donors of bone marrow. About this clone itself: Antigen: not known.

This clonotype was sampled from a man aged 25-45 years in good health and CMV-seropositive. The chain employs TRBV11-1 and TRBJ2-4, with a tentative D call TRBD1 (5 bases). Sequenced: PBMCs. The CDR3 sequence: CASSFDRGNIQYF. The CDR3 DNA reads TGTGCCAGCAGCTTCGACAGAGGAAACATTCAGTACTTC.